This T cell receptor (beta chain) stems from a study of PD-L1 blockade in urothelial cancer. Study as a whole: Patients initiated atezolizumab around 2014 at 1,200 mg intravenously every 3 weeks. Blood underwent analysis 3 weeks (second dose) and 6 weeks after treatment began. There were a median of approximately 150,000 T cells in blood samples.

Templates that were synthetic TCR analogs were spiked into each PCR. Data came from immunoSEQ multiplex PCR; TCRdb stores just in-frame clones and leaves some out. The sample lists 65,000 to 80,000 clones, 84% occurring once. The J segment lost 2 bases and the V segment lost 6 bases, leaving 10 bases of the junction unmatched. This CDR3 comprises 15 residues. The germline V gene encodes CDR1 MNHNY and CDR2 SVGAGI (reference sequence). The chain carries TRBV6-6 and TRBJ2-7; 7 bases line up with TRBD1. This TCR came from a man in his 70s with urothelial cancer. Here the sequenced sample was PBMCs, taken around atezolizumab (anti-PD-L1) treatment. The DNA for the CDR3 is TGTGCCAGCAGGGCCCAACAACAGGGGCCCTACGAGCAGTACTTC. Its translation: CASRAQQQGPYEQYF.